This T cell receptor beta chain was documented in a study of blood T cell repertoires in COVID-19. Turning to the study itself: Specimens from acute and convalescent COVID-19 originated in the United States, Italy and Spain.

Germline V gene sequence: CDR1 LNHDA, CDR2 SQIVND (reference sequence). This CDR3 region has 14 residues. V lost 10 bases to trimming and J lost 0 bases; unmatched junction nucleotides: 5. Original handling: Amplifying reference gene primers gave estimates of nucleated cell counts. The table came from immunoSEQ multiplex PCR; TCRdb's copy has only in-frame clones and leaves some out. V, J and clone size were drawn from that table, and D and trimming were deduced from the DNA. There are about 140,000 clones in the sample; 84% occur only once, and 9.5% to 13% lies in the top ten. The source of this sequence is a man aged 55 to 69 with active or convalescent COVID-19. Sequences were obtained from peripheral blood. The chain employs TRBV19 and TRBJ1-4, with TRBD1 matching over 7 bases. The CDR3: CATGDSSTNEKLFF. As DNA, the CDR3 is TGTGCCACCGGGGACAGCTCAACTAATGAAAAACTGTTTTTT.